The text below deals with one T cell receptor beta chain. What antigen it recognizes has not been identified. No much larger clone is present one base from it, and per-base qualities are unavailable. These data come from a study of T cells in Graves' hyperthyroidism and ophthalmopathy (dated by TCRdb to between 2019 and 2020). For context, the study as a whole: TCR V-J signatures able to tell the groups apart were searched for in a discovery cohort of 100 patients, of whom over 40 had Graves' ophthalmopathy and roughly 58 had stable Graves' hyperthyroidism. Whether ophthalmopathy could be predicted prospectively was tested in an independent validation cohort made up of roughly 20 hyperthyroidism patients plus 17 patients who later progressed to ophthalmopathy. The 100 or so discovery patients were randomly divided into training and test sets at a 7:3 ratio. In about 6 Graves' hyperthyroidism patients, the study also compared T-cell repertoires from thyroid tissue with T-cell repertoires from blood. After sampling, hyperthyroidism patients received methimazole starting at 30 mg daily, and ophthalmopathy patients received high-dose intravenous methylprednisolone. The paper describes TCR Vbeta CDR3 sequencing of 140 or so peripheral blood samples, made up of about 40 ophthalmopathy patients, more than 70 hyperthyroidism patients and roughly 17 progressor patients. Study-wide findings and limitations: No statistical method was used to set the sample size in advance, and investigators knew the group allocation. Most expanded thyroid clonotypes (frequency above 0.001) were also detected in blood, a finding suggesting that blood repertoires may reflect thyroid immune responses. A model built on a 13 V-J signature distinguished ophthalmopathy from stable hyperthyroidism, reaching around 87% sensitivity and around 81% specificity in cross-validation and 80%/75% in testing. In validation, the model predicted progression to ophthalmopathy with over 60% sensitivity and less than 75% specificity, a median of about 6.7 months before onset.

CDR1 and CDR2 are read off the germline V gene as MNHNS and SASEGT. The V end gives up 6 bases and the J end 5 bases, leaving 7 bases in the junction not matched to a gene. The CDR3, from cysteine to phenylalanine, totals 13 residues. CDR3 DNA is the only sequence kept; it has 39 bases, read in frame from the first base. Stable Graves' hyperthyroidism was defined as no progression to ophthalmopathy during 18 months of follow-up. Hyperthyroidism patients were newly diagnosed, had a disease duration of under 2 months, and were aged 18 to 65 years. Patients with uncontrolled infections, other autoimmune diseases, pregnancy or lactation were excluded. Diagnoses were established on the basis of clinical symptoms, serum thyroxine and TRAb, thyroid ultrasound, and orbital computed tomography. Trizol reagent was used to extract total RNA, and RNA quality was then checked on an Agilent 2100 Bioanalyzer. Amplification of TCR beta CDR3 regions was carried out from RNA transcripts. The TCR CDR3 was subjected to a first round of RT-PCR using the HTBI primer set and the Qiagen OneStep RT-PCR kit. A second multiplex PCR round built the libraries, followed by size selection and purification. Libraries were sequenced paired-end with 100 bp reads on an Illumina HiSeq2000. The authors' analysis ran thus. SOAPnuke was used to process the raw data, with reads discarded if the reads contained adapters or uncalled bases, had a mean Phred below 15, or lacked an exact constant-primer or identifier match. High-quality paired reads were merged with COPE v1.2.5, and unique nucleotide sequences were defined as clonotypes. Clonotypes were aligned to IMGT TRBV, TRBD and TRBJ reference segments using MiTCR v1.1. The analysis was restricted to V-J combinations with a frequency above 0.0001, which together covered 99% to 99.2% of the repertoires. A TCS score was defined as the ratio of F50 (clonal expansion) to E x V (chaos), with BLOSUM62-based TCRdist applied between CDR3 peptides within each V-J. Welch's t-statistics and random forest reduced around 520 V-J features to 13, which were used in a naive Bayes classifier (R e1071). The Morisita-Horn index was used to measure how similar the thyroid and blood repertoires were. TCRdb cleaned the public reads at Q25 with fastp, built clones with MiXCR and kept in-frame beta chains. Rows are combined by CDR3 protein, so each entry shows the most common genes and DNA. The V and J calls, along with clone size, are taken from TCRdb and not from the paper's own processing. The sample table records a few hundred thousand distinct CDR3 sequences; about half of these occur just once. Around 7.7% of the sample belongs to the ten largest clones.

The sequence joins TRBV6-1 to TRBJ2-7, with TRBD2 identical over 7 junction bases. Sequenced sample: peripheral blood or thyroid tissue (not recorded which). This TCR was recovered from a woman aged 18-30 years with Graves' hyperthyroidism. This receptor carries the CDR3 CASRGGSLNEQYF. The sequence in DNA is TGTGCCAGCAGGGGCGGGAGTTTGAACGAGCAGTACTTC.